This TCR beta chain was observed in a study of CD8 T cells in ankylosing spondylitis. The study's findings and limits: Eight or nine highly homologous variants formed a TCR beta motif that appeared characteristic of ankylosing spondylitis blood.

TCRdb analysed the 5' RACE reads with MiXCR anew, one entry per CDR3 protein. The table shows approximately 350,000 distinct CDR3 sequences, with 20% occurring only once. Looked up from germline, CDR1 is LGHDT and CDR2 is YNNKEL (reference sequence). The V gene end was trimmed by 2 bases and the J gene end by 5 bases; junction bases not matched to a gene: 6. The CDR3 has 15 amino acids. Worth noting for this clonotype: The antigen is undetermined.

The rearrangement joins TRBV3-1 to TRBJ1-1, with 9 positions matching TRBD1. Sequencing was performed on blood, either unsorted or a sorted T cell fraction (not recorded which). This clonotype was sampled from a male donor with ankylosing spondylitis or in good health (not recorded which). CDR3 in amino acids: CASSQPQGARTEAFF. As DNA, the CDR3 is TGTGCCAGCAGCCAACCACAGGGGGCGCGGACTGAAGCTTTCTTT.